These T cell receptor beta chains were read from a single sample in a study of blood T cell repertoires in COVID-19. Sequencing used immunoSEQ multiplex PCR; TCRdb keeps in-frame clones, though not all of them. The sample includes some 150,000 clones, approximately 86% of them seen just once. Sequencing used peripheral blood. These receptors all stem from a man in his 60s who had recovered from COVID-19. Each CDR3 is given with its conserved first and last residue. Fields, in order: clone size, D gene, V gene, J gene, CDR3 DNA, CDR3 protein. A D gene is named only where the DNA matches it firmly. Where a row states a size, it is once, few, many or the class of an expanded clone; other rows omit it.

>-|-|TRBV6-1|TRBJ1-3
TGTGCCAGCAGTGGCGGACAGAACCCCTCTGGAAACACCATATATTTT
CASSGGQNPSGNTIYF
>-|-|TRBV6-2/TRBV6-3|TRBJ1-2
TGTGCCAGCAGTTACTCGAGCCCGATCCTTAACTATGGCTACACCTTC
CASSYSSPILNYGYTF
>-|-|TRBV28|TRBJ2-7
TGTGCCAGCAGTTTCACAGCCATTTCGATCTACGAGCAGTACTTC
CASSFTAISIYEQYF
>-|-|TRBV18|TRBJ2-5
TGTGCCAGCTCACCGACCACGGGAGAGGAGACCCAGTACTTC
CASSPTTGEETQYF
>-|-|TRBV7-2|TRBJ1-6
TGTGCCAGCAGCCCCGGGGTTCCCTATAATTCACCCCTCCACTTT
CASSPGVPYNSPLHF
>-|-|TRBV9|TRBJ2-7
TGTGCCAGCAGCGTAGTAGGCGGGAACAGCGAGCAGTACTTC
CASSVVGGNSEQYF
>-|-|TRBV7-6|TRBJ2-3
TGTGCCAGCAGCCCCCTGTCCTCTAGCACAGATACGCAGTATTTT
CASSPLSSSTDTQYF
>-|-|TRBV4-2|TRBJ2-3
TGTGCCAGCAGCAAATCGGAGGTCACAGATACGCAGTATTTT
CASSKSEVTDTQYF
>-|TRBD1|TRBV9|TRBJ2-2
TGTGCCAGCAGCGCTGACAGGGGGGAAACCGGGGAGCTGTTTTTT
CASSADRGETGELFF
>-|TRBD1|TRBV7-9|TRBJ2-2
TGTGCCAGCAGCCATCGGACAGGGCCGGCCGGGGAGCTGTTTTTT
CASSHRTGPAGELFF
>once|-|TRBV19|TRBJ1-1
TGTGCCAGTAGCCCAGGGGTAATGAACACTGAAGCTTTCTTT
CASSPGVMNTEAFF
>-|-|TRBV4-2|TRBJ1-4
TGTGCCAGCAGCCAAGCCCCCTCGGGCCGGGGAAATGAAAAACTGTTTTTT
CASSQAPSGRGNEKLFF
>once|TRBD1|TRBV19|TRBJ1-1
TGTGCCAGTATGCGGTTTTGGTCCGGACAGGGAGGGACTGAAGCTTTCTTT
CASMRFWSGQGGTEAFF
>-|-|TRBV6-2/TRBV6-3|TRBJ2-6
TGTGCCAGCAGTACCTTGGCGGGCGGAGTCTCTGGGGCCAACGTCCTGACTTTC
CASSTLAGGVSGANVLTF
>-|-|TRBV3-1/TRBV3-2|TRBJ2-1
TGTGCCAGCAGCTTTTTAACGGGGGAAAACTACAATGAGCAGTTCTTC
CASSFLTGENYNEQFF
>-|-|TRBV6-5|TRBJ2-7
TGTGCCAGCAGTTACGCCACATCCTACGAGCAGTACTTC
CASSYATSYEQYF
>-|-|TRBV5-1|TRBJ1-1
TGCGCCAGCTCATTAGGGGGAGAAGCTTTCTTT
CASSLGGEAFF
>-|TRBD1|TRBV7-3|TRBJ2-2
TGTGCCAGCAGCTTCAGGACAGGGGGCCGCACCGGGGAGCTGTTTTTT
CASSFRTGGRTGELFF
>-|-|TRBV3-1/TRBV3-2|TRBJ1-2
TGTGCCAGCAGCCCCAGGGTTAACTATGGCTACACCTTC
CASSPRVNYGYTF
>-|TRBD2|TRBV18|TRBJ2-7
TGTGCCAGCTCACCACTAGCGGGGGCAGGCTACGAGCAGTACTTC
CASSPLAGAGYEQYF
>-|TRBD2|TRBV7-7|TRBJ2-1
TGTGCTAGCAGCTTAGGACTAGCGGGGGGCAATGAGCAGTTCTTC
CASSLGLAGGNEQFF
>-|-|TRBV9|TRBJ1-1
TGTGCCAGCAGCGCTCAACAGGCGAACACTGAAGCTTTCTTT
CASSAQQANTEAFF
>-|-|TRBV6-5|TRBJ1-1
TGTGCCAGCAGTTACTCGCTGGGGGCACTCACTGAAGCTTTCTTT
CASSYSLGALTEAFF
>-|-|TRBV4-3|TRBJ2-7
TGCGCCAGCAGCCAAGAAGTGGGCAGGGTGGTCGAGCAGTACTTC
CASSQEVGRVVEQYF
>-|-|TRBV3-1/TRBV3-2|TRBJ2-7
TGTGCCAGCAGCCAAGGCAGGAACCCGTCCTACGAGCAGTACTTC
CASSQGRNPSYEQYF
>-|TRBD2|TRBV7-2|TRBJ2-3
TGTGCCAGCAGCTTAGTATACGGGCTAGCGGGGGCAGATACGCAGTATTTT
CASSLVYGLAGADTQYF
>-|TRBD1|TRBV27|TRBJ1-2
TGTGCCAGCAGTTTAGGACAGGGGGATGGCTACACCTTC
CASSLGQGDGYTF
>-|-|TRBV7-6|TRBJ2-5
TGTGCCAGCAGCGACCGGGACTTAATAGTGGAGACCCAGTACTTC
CASSDRDLIVETQYF
>-|-|TRBV3-1/TRBV3-2|TRBJ2-7
TGTGCCAGCAGCCAATACTATACCCAGTACGAGCAGTACTTC
CASSQYYTQYEQYF
>-|TRBD1|TRBV6-5|TRBJ1-6
TGTGCCAGCAGTTACTCGGGCGGGACAGGTTATTCGCCCCTCCACTTT
CASSYSGGTGYSPLHF
>-|-|TRBV15|TRBJ2-3
TGTGCCACCAGCAGAAAAAGCGGGTCTGGCACAGATACGCAGTATTTT
CATSRKSGSGTDTQYF
>-|TRBD1|TRBV19|TRBJ2-7
TGTGCCAGTAGTATAGGAGGGACAGGGTTCAACGAGCAGTACTTC
CASSIGGTGFNEQYF
>-|-|TRBV19|TRBJ1-1
TGTGCCAGTAGCTCCTTTCTCGACGGGGGGAACACTGAAGCTTTCTTT
CASSSFLDGGNTEAFF
>-|-|TRBV6-2/TRBV6-3|TRBJ2-5
TGTGCCAGCAGCTCCGCCTTGATCAGGGGAGAGACCCAGTACTTC
CASSSALIRGETQYF
>few|-|TRBV5-4|TRBJ2-5
TGTGCCAGCAGCCACGGAGGGGATGAGACCCAGTACTTC
CASSHGGDETQYF
>-|TRBD1|TRBV5-1|TRBJ1-4
TGCGCCAGCAGAGACACAGGGGGCATTAAGGAAAAACTGTTTTTT
CASRDTGGIKEKLFF
>-|-|TRBV19|TRBJ2-5
TGTGCCAGTATAGGGCCTCTTGACAGAGAGACCCAGTACTTC
CASIGPLDRETQYF
>-|TRBD2|TRBV6-5|TRBJ2-1
TGTGCCAGCAGTCTAGCGGGGGGCCAGGGGCAGTTCTTC
CASSLAGGQGQFF
>-|TRBD1|TRBV6-5|TRBJ1-6
TGTGCCAGCGGCTACAGGGGATTGGGATCACCCCTCCACTTT
CASGYRGLGSPLHF
>-|-|TRBV3-1/TRBV3-2|TRBJ1-3
TGTGCCAGCAGCCAAGATCCCACAGTCTCTGGAAACACCATATATTTT
CASSQDPTVSGNTIYF
>-|-|TRBV18|TRBJ2-5
TGTGCCAGCTCACCACCGGTGTTTCGGAGGGCGGAGACCCAGTACTTC
CASSPPVFRRAETQYF
>once|-|TRBV27|TRBJ1-6
TGTGCCAGCAGTTACCTTTCAGGGCAGGATGACTATAATTCACCCCTCCACTTT
CASSYLSGQDDYNSPLHF
>-|-|TRBV24-1|TRBJ1-2
TGTGCCACCAGTGATTCACAGCTTAATGGCTACACCTTC
CATSDSQLNGYTF
>-|-|TRBV19|TRBJ2-7
TGTGCCAGTAGCACGACAAACTACGAGCAGTACTTC
CASSTTNYEQYF
>-|-|TRBV7-6|TRBJ1-1
TGTGCCAGCAGCTCTATGACTGAAGCTTTCTTT
CASSSMTEAFF
>-|-|TRBV7-2|TRBJ1-5
TGTGCCAGCAGCCTAGTACAGGGATCCAATCAGCCCCAGCATTTT
CASSLVQGSNQPQHF
>-|-|TRBV5-5|TRBJ1-1
TGTGCCAGCAGCCCTGGACAAAGTAAAATGGAAGCTTTCTTT
CASSPGQSKMEAFF
>few|TRBD1|TRBV11-3|TRBJ1-6
TGTGCCAGCAGCCGGACAGGGGGCACGTCACCCCTCCACTTT
CASSRTGGTSPLHF